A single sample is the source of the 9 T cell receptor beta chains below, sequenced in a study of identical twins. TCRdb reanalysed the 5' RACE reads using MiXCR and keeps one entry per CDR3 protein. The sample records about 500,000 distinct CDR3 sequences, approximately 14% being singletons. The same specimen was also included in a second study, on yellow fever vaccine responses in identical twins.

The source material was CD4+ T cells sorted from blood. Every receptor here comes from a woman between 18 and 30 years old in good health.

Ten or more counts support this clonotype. CDR3 residues: CSARDLGDREIQETQYF. The CDR3, as DNA: TGCAGTGCTAGAGATTTGGGGGACAGAGAAATCCAAGAGACCCAGTACTTC. The rearrangement links TRBV20-1 to TRBJ2-5; 7 nucleotides agree with TRBD1. V was clipped by 0 bases and J by 1 base; unmatched bases: 11. The CDR3 consists of 17 residues. Germline-derived CDR1 and CDR2 are DFQATT and SNEGSKA (reference sequence).

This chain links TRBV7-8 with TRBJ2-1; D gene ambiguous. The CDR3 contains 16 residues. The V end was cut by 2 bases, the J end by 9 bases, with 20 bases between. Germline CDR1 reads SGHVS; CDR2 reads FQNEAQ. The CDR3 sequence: CASSLTSKKGYGEQFF. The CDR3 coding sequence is TGTGCCAGCAGCTTAACCAGCAAAAAGGGCTACGGTGAGCAGTTCTTC. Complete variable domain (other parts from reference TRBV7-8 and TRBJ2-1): GAGVSQSPRYKVAKRGQDVALRCDPISGHVSLFWYQQALGQGPEFLTYFQNEAQLDKSGLPSDRFFAERPEGSVSTLKIQRTQQEDSAVYLCASSLTSKKGYGEQFFGPGTRLTVL.

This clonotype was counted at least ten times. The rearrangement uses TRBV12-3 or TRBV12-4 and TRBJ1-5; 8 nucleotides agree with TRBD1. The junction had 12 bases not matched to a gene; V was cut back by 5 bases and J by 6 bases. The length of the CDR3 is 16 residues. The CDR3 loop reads CASSASSQGAGQPQHF. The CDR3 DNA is TGTGCCAGCAGTGCATCATCCCAGGGGGCAGGTCAGCCCCAGCATTTT.

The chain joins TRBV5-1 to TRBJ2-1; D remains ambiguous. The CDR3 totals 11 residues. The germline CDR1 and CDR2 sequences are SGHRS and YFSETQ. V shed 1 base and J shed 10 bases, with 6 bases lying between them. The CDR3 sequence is CASSLRAEQFF. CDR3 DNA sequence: TGCGCCAGCAGCTTGCGCGCAGAGCAGTTCTTC.

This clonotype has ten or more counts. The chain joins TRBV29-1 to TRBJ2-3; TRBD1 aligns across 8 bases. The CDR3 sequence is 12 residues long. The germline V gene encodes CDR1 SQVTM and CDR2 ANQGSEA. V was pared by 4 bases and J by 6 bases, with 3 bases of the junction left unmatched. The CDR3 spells CSVGTGTDTQYF. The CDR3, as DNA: TGCAGCGTTGGGACAGGGACGGATACGCAGTATTTT.

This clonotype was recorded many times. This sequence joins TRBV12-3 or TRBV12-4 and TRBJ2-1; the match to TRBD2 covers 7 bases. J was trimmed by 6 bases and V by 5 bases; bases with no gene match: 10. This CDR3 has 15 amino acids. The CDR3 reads CASSGAGTTLNEQFF. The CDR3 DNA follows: TGTGCCAGCAGTGGGGCCGGGACTACGCTCAATGAGCAGTTCTTC.

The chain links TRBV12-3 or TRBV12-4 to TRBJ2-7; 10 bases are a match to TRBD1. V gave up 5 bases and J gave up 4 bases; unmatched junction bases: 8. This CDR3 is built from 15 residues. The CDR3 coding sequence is TGTGCCAGCAGTCCCACGGGGACAGGGGTTTACGAGCAGTACTTC. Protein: CASSPTGTGVYEQYF.

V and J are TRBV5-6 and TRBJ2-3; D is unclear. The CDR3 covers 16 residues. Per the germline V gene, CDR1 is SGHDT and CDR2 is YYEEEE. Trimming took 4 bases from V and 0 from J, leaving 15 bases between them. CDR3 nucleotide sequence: TGTGCCAGCAGCCTGCCCCGACGGGTTAGCACAGATACGCAGTATTTT. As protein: CASSLPRRVSTDTQYF.

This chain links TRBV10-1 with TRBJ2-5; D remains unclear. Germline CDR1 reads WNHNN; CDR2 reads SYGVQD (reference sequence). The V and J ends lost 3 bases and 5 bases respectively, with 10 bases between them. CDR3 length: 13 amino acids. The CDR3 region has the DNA TGCGCCAGCAGTGATGAAGGATTCGAGACCCAGTACTTC. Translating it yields CASSDEGFETQYF.